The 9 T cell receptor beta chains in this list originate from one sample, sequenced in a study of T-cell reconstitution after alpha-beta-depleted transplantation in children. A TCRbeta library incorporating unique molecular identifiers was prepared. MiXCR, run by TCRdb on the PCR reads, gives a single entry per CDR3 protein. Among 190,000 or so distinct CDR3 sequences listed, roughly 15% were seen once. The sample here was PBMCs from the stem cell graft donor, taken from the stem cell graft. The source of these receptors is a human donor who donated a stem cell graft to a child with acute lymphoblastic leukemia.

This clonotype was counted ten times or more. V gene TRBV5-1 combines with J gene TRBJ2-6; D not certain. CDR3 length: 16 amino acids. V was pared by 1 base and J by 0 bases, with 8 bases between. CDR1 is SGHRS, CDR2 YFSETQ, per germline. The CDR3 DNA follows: TGCGCCAGCAGCTTGATAGGCGGCTCTGGGGCCAACGTCCTGACTTTC. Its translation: CASSLIGGSGANVLTF.

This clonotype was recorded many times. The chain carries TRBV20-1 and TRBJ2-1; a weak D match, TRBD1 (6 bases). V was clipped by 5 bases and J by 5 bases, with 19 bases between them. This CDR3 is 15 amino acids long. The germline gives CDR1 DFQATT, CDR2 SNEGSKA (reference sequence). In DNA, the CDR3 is TGCAGTGCTGATGGGGCTTCCTGGGACAACAATGAGCAGTTCTTC. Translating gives CSADGASWDNNEQFF.

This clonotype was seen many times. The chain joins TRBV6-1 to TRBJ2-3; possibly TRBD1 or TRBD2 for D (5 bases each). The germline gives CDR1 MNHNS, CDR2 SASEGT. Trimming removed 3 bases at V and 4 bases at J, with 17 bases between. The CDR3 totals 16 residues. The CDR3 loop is CASSDLEHRGADTQYF. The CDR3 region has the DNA TGTGCCAGCAGTGATCTTGAGCATAGAGGGGCAGATACGCAGTATTTT.

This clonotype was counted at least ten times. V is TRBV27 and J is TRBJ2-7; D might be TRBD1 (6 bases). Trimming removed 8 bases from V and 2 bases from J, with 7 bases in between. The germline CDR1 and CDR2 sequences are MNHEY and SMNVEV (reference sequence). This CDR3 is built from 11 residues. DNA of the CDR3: TGTGCCAGCCAGGGGCCCTACGAGCAGTACTTC. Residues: CASQGPYEQYF.

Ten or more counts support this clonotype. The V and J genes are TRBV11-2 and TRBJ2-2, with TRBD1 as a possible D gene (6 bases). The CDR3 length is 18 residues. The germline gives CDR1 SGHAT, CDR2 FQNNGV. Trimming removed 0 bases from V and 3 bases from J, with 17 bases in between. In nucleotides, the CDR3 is TGTGCCAGCAGCTTAGAGGGCTCTCGGACAGTGTACACCGGGGAGCTGTTTTTT. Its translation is CASSLEGSRTVYTGELFF.

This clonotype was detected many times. The CDR3 DNA sequence: TGCGCCAGCAGCTCTTCGACTAGCGGCACAGATACGCAGTATTTT. This translates into CASSSSTSGTDTQYF. This chain joins TRBV5-1 and TRBJ2-3, with TRBD2 matching 8 bases. Looked up from germline, CDR1 is SGHRS and CDR2 is YFSETQ. V shed 3 bases and J 1 base; nucleotides not matched to a gene: 4. This CDR3 spans 15 amino acids.

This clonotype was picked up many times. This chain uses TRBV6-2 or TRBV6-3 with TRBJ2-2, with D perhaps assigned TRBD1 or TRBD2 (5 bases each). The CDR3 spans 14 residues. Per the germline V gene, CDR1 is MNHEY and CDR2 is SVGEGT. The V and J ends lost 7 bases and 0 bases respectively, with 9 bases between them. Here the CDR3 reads CASTEGPNTGELFF. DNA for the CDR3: TGTGCCAGCACCGAGGGACCGAACACCGGGGAGCTGTTTTTT.

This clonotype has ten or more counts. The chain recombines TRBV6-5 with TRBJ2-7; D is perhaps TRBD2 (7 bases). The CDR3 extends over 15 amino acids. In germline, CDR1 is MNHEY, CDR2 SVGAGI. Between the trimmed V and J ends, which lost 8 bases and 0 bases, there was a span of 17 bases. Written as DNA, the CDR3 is TGTGCCAGCGCAGGGGTAGCGGGTCTCTCCTACGAGCAGTACTTC. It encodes CASAGVAGLSYEQYF.

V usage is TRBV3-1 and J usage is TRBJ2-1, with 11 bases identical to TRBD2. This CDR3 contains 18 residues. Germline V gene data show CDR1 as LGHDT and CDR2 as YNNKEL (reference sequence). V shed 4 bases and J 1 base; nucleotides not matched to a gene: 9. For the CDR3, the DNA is TGTGCCAGCAGCCGCACAATCGGGACTAGCGGATCCTACAATGAGCAGTTCTTC. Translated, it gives CASSRTIGTSGSYNEQFF.